The TCR beta chain described here comes from a study of blood T cell repertoires in COVID-19. Overall study context: The analysed material was cDNA or gDNA that came from T cells, B-cell-depleted T cells, or PBMCs.

In the authors' methods: Amplification of reference gene primers provided the estimated nucleated cell counts. Sequencing was performed with immunoSEQ multiplex PCR; in TCRdb, only in-frame clones are kept and a portion is missing. V and J calls and clone size follow that table, whereas D and trimming were derived from the DNA. Of 40,000 or so clones detected, approximately 84% appear once; the ten largest clones hold about 12%. The CDR3 sequence is 16 residues long. V was cut by 5 bases and J by 0 bases, with 15 bases left in between. CDR1 MNHEY and CDR2 SMNVEV come from the germline V gene (reference sequence).

This TCR derives from a woman in her 70s in a cohort sampled during active COVID-19. Sequenced: peripheral blood. V usage is TRBV27 and J usage is TRBJ2-3, with TRBD1 as a possible D gene (6 bases). The CDR3 here is CASSLSGVVSTDTQYF. The CDR3 DNA is TGTGCCAGCAGTCTTTCAGGGGTCGTGAGCACAGATACGCAGTATTTT.